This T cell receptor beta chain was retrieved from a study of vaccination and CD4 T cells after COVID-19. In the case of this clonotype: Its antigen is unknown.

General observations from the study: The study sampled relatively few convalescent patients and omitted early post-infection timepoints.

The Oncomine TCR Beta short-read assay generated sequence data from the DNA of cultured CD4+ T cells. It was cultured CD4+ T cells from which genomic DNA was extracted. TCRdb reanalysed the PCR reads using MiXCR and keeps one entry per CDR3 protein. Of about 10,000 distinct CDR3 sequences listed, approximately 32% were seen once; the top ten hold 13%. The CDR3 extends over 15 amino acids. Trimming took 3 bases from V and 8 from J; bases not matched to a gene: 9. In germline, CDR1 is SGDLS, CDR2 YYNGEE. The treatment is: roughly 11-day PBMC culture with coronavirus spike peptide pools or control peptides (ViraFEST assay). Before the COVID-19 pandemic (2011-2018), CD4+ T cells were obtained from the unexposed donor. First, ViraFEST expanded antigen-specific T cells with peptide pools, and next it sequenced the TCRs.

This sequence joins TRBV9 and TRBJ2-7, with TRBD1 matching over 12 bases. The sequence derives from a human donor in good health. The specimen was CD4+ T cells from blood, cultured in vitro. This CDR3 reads CASSALRGTGGKQYF. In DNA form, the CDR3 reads TGTGCCAGCAGCGCCCTCCGAGGGACAGGGGGCAAGCAGTACTTC.